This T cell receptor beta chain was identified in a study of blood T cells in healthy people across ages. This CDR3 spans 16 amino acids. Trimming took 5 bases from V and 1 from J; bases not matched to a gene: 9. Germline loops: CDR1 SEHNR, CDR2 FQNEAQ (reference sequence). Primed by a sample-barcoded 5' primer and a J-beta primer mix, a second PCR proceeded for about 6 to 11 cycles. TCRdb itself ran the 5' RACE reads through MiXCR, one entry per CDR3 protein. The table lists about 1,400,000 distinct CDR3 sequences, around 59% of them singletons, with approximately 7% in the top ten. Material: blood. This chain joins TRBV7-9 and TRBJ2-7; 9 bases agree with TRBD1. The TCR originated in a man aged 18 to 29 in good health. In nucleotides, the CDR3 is TGTGCCAGCAGCGGTGCCGGGACAGGGAATTCCTACGAGCAGTACTTC. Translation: CASSGAGTGNSYEQYF.